Listed here are 17 T cell receptor beta chains from one sample, sequenced in a study of control samples from healthy donors and cancer patients. Produced via immunoSEQ multiplex PCR; TCRdb's table is partial and in-frame only. The sample holds about 120,000 clones; about 91% are singletons and the top ten take roughly 3.2%. The specimen was blood. Receptors were obtained from a middle-aged man in good health.

This chain uses TRBV5-1 with TRBJ1-2; D uncertain. Trimming stripped 7 bases from V and 8 bases from J, with 12 bases between. This CDR3 comprises 11 residues. The germline V gene encodes CDR1 SGHRS and CDR2 YFSETQ. CDR3 sequence: CASAEEGGYTF. In DNA form, the CDR3 reads TGCGCCAGCGCCGAAGAGGGAGGCTACACCTTC.

V is TRBV5-6 and J is TRBJ1-1; D not certain. CDR1 is SGHDT, CDR2 YYEEEE, per germline. Deletions cut 7 bases from V and 1 base from J, with 11 bases between. The CDR3 is 13 residues long. CDR3 loop: CASRPESNTEAFF. In nucleotides, the CDR3 is TGTGCCAGCCGTCCAGAATCGAACACTGAAGCTTTCTTT. Drawing the rest from reference TRBV5-6 and TRBJ1-1, the complete variable domain is DAGVTQSPTHLIKTRGQQVTLRCSPKSGHDTVSWYQQALGQGPQFIFQYYEEEERQRGNFPDRFSGHQFPNYSSELNVNALLLGDSALYLCASRPESNTEAFFGQGTRLTVV.

The chain carries TRBV5-5 and TRBJ1-1; the D is unclear. V was clipped by 0 bases and J by 4 bases, with 10 bases between them. Germline V lookup: CDR1 SGHKS, CDR2 YYEKEE (reference sequence). This CDR3 has 14 amino acids. The CDR3 protein is CASSLEGAITEAFF. The CDR3 DNA reads TGTGCCAGCAGCTTGGAGGGCGCAATCACTGAAGCTTTCTTT.

The chain couples TRBV11-3 to TRBJ1-1; 7 bases line up with TRBD1. There are 13 residues in the CDR3. CDR1 and CDR2 (germline): SGHNT, YENEEA. Losses at the gene ends were 5 bases for V and 8 bases for J; bases not matched to a gene: 8. The CDR3 spells CASSPSTGREAFF. CDR3 nucleotide sequence: TGTGCCAGCAGCCCATCGACAGGGCGGGAAGCTTTCTTT.

This chain uses TRBV24-1 with TRBJ2-3; TRBD2 aligns across 11 bases. CDR3 size: 16 residues. Trimming removed 5 bases from V and 2 bases from J; junction bases left unmatched: 5. Looked up from germline, CDR1 is KGHDR and CDR2 is SFDVKD. CDR3 loop: CATSAQTSGDTDTQYF. CDR3 nucleotide sequence: TGTGCCACCAGTGCCCAGACTAGCGGGGACACAGATACGCAGTATTTT.

The genes are TRBV24-1 and TRBJ1-2; 8 nucleotides line up with TRBD1. Trimming at V came to 1 base and at J to 6 bases, leaving 6 bases not matched to a gene. This CDR3 contains 15 residues. Per germline, CDR1 KGHDR and CDR2 SFDVKD. CDR3 loop: CATSDFGQGRNGYTF. In DNA form, the CDR3 reads TGTGCCACCAGTGATTTTGGACAGGGTAGAAATGGCTACACCTTC.

The J gene is TRBJ2-6, the V gene TRBV28; no clear D. The CDR3 consists of 15 residues. The V gene lost 3 bases and the J gene lost 0 bases, with 6 bases spanning the gap. The germline V gene has CDR1 MDHEN and CDR2 SYDVKM. The CDR3 spells CASSFRFSGANVLTF. The CDR3 DNA reads TGTGCCAGCAGTTTTCGGTTCTCTGGGGCCAACGTCCTGACTTTC.

This clone was picked up one time. The chain recombines TRBV5-6 with TRBJ1-5, with D hard to call. The CDR3 has 15 residues. V gave up 2 bases and J gave up 0 bases, with 9 bases separating them. Germline V gene sequence: CDR1 SGHDT, CDR2 YYEEEE. The CDR3 region has the DNA TGTGCCAGCAGCTTACGGAAGAGTAGCAATCAGCCCCAGCATTTT. Amino acids: CASSLRKSSNQPQHF.

The J gene is TRBJ2-7, the V gene TRBV19, with D uncertain. This CDR3 has 14 residues. V dropped 5 bases and J dropped 0 bases, with 11 bases sitting between them. Germline assignment: CDR1 LNHDA and CDR2 SQIVND (reference sequence). CDR3 region: CASSLGQSSYEQYF. CDR3 DNA: TGTGCCAGTAGTCTAGGGCAGTCCTCCTACGAGCAGTACTTC. Looking up the rest from reference TRBV19 and TRBJ2-7 gives the full variable domain: DGGITQSPKYLFRKEGQNVTLSCEQNLNHDAMYWYRQDPGQGLRLIYYSQIVNDFQKGDIAEGYSVSREKKESFPLTVTSAQKNPTAFYLCASSLGQSSYEQYFGPGTRLTVT.

This chain uses TRBV2 with TRBJ2-1; D unresolved. The CDR3 runs 13 residues. Germline CDR1 reads SNHLY; CDR2 reads FYNNEI. Trimming shortened V by 7 bases and J by 0 bases, and 7 bases separated the two germline ends. The DNA for the CDR3 is TGTGCCAGCATCCGAAGCTCCTACAATGAGCAGTTCTTC. Translated, it gives CASIRSSYNEQFF.

V usage is TRBV2 and J usage is TRBJ2-6; maybe TRBD1 (5 bases). The ends were cut back, 2 bases at V and 4 bases at J, with 9 bases in the middle. This CDR3 has 15 amino acids. Germline V gene lookup returns CDR1 SNHLY and CDR2 FYNNEI. The CDR3 bases are TGTGCCAGCAGTGAATTAGGGGTCGGGGCCAACGTCCTGACTTTC. Translation: CASSELGVGANVLTF.

The chain has TRBV9 and TRBJ2-2, with D possibly matching TRBD2 (6 bases). Germline V gene sequence: CDR1 SGDLS, CDR2 YYNGEE. Trimming left V 0 bases short and J 0 bases short, with 18 bases between. This CDR3 has 19 amino acids. The CDR3 region is CASSVGLGRGLANTGELFF. In DNA form, the CDR3 reads TGTGCCAGCAGCGTAGGACTAGGAAGAGGTCTCGCGAACACCGGGGAGCTGTTTTTT.

J is TRBJ2-3 and V is TRBV27; 8 bases line up with TRBD1. This CDR3 comprises 16 residues. The V segment lost 4 bases and the J segment 7 bases; nucleotides outside the gene matches: 13. Germline V gene sequence: CDR1 MNHEY, CDR2 SMNVEV (reference sequence). As DNA, the CDR3 is TGTGCCAGCAGTTCGGCCGGACAGGGAAGCTTGTATACGCAGTATTTT. Translating it yields CASSSAGQGSLYTQYF.

The rearrangement links TRBV5-5 to TRBJ1-5; D is unresolved. There are 15 residues in the CDR3. The V gene's germline CDR1 is SGHKS and CDR2 YYEKEE (reference sequence). The V and J ends lost 4 bases and 0 bases respectively, with 11 bases between them. The CDR3 region has the DNA TGTGCCAGCAGCCCCGGGATGTATAGCAATCAGCCCCAGCATTTT. Translated: CASSPGMYSNQPQHF.

The J gene is TRBJ1-6, the V gene TRBV27; maybe TRBD1 (5 bases). Germline CDR1 MNHEY, CDR2 SMNVEV (reference sequence). Trimming removed 5 bases from V and 5 bases from J, with 10 bases in between. This CDR3 spans 14 amino acids. CDR3 sequence: CASSRTRNNSPLHF. The CDR3 DNA reads TGTGCCAGCAGTAGGACAAGAAATAATTCACCCCTCCACTTT.

In its sample, this clone was seen once. The rearrangement uses TRBV7-3 and TRBJ2-5; TRBD2 aligns across 8 bases. This CDR3 is 14 amino acids long. Germline CDR1 is SGHTA and CDR2 is FQGTGA. Unmatched junction bases numbered 3, after V lost 2 bases and J lost 4 bases. DNA for the CDR3: TGTGCCAGCAGCTTAGGGACTAGTGGAGAGACCCAGTACTTC. Residues: CASSLGTSGETQYF.

The chain couples TRBV2 to TRBJ1-5; D perhaps matches TRBD1 (5 bases). The ends were cut back, 4 bases at V and 8 bases at J, with 12 bases in the middle. Germline V gives CDR1 SNHLY, CDR2 FYNNEI. The CDR3 length is 13 residues. CDR3 residues: CASSARGGEPQHF. DNA for the CDR3: TGTGCCAGCAGTGCGAGGGGTGGAGAGCCCCAGCATTTT.